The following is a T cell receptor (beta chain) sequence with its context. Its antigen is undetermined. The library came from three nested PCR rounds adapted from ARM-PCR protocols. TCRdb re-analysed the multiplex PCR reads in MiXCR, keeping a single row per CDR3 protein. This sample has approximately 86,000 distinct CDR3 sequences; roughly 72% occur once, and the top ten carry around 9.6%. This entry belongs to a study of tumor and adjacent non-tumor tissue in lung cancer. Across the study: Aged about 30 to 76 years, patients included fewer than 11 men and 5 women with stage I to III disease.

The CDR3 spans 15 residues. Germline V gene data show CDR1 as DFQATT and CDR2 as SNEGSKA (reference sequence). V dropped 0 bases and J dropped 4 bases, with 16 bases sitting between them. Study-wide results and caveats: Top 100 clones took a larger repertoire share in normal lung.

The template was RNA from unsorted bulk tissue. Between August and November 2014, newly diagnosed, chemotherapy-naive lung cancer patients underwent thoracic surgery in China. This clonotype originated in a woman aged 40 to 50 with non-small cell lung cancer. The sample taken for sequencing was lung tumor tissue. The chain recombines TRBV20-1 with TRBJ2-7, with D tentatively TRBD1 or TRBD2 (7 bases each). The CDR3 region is CSARDPTRGGYEQYF. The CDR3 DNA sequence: TGCAGTGCTAGAGACCCCACCAGGGGGGGGTACGAGCAGTACTTC.